The clone carrying this T cell receptor (beta chain) was found a few times. Antigen unknown. What was amplified from RNA transcripts were TCR beta CDR3 regions. When the TCR CDR3 underwent first-round RT-PCR, the HTBI primer set was used. TCRdb used MiXCR to reprocess the multiplex PCR reads, holding one entry per CDR3 protein. Of roughly 200,000 distinct CDR3 sequences in the sample, 15% to 20% are singletons; the top ten hold roughly two fifths. Trimming shortened V by 2 bases and J by 4 bases, and 6 bases separated the two germline ends. The germline CDR1 and CDR2 sequences are MNHEY and SVGEGT. This CDR3 has 13 residues. This sample is part of a study of T cells in Graves' hyperthyroidism and ophthalmopathy. The wider study: Peripheral blood samples were taken at initial diagnosis, prior to any treatment.

Study results and limitations: Stable hyperthyroidism and ophthalmopathy were separated using 13 V-J signatures.

Calling Graves' hyperthyroidism stable meant ophthalmopathy did not progress within 18 months. V usage is TRBV6-2 or TRBV6-3 and J usage is TRBJ2-1; D is undetermined. Sequencing was done on a sample of blood. This TCR was recovered from a man aged 35 to 55 with Graves' hyperthyroidism. Here the CDR3 reads CASSYVVYNEQFF. The CDR3 coding sequence is TGTGCCAGCAGTTACGTAGTGTACAATGAGCAGTTCTTC.